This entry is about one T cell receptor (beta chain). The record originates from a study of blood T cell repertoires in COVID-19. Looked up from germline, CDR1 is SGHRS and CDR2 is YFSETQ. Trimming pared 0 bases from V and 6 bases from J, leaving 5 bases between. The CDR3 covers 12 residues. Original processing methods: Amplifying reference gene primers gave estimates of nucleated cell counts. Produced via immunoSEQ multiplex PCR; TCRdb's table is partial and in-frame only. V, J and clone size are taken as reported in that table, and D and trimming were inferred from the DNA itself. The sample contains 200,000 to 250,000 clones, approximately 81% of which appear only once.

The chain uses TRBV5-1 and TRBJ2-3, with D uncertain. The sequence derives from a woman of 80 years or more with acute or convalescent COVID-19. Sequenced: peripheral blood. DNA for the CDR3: TGCGCCAGCAGCTTGGAGAGGGATACGCAGTATTTT. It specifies CASSLERDTQYF.